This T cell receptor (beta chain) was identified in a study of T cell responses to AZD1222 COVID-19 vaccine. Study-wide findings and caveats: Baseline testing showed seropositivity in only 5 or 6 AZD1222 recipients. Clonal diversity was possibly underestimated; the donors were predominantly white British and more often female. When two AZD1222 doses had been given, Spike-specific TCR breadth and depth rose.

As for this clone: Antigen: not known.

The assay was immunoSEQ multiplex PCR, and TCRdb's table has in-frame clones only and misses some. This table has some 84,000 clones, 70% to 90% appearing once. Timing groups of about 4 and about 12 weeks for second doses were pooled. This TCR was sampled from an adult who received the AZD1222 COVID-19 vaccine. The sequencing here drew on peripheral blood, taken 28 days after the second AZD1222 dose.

The CDR3 bases are TGTGCCAGCTCACCCGGGACAGGAATATCGGGCGGGGAGCTGTTTTTT. It specifies CASSPGTGISGGELFF. The V call is TRBV18, the J call TRBJ2-2; the match to TRBD1 covers 8 bases. Germline V CDR1 and CDR2: KGHSH, LQKENI. This CDR3 has 16 residues. The V gene end was trimmed by 3 bases and the J gene end by 7 bases; junction bases not matched to a gene: 10.